Listed below are T cell receptor beta chains from one sample, sequenced in a study of blood T cell repertoires in COVID-19. Clones were read by immunoSEQ multiplex PCR, and TCRdb kept only the in-frame ones, dropping some. The table includes about 320,000 clones, about 84% detected once. Source material: peripheral blood. These receptors were collected from a woman aged 50 to 65 with acute or convalescent COVID-19. CDR3s include the opening cysteine and the closing phenylalanine or tryptophan. A D gene is named only where the DNA matches it firmly. Size tells how often a clone was seen (once, few, many) or the class of an expanded clone, and some rows leave it out.

j_call v_call clone_size d_call cdr3_nt cdr3_aa
TRBJ1-1 TRBV27 . TRBD1 TGTGCCAGCAGTCCTGACGGCCGAGGGGGCCCTGAAGCTTTCTTT CASSPDGRGGPEAFF
TRBJ1-5 TRBV5-6 . TRBD1 TGTGCCAGCAGCTTACAGGGGGCGCCGGGTCAGCCCCAGCATTTT CASSLQGAPGQPQHF
TRBJ2-1 TRBV5-1 . . TGCGCCAGCAGCTCGTCTGGAGGGAGAGCCTACAATGAGCAGTTCTTC CASSSSGGRAYNEQFF
TRBJ2-3 TRBV6-6 . TRBD2 TGTGCCAGCAGTCGTGCCACAGGACTAGCGGGAGCGACAGATACGCAGTATTTT CASSRATGLAGATDTQYF
TRBJ1-2 TRBV7-2 . TRBD1 TGTGCCAGCAGCCAAAATACAGGGGGCAGTATCTATGGCTACACCTTC CASSQNTGGSIYGYTF
TRBJ2-7 TRBV27 . . TGTGCCACCCGTCGTCTAAGCAAGCTATCGCCCCTCGAGCAGTACTTC CATRRLSKLSPLEQYF
TRBJ1-2 TRBV3-1/TRBV3-2 . . TGTGCCAGCAGCCAAGAGGGGGACAACACCTTC CASSQEGDNTF
TRBJ2-5 TRBV30 . TRBD2 TGTGCCTGGTTTGACGGGGGGGGAGGAGAGACCCAGTACTTC CAWFDGGGGETQYF
TRBJ1-1 TRBV6-1 once . TGTGCCAGCAGTGAGACTTGGGGGGCTGAAGCTTTCTTT CASSETWGAEAFF
TRBJ2-1 TRBV27 once TRBD1 TGTGCCAGCAGTTTTTGGGACAGAGACAATGAGCAGTTCTTC CASSFWDRDNEQFF
TRBJ2-5 TRBV6-6 . . TGTGCCAGCAGCACTACGAGGGAGACCCAGTACTTC CASSTTRETQYF
TRBJ2-7 TRBV4-1 . TRBD2 TGCGCCAGCAGCCACCTAGCGGGCGAGCAGTACTTC CASSHLAGEQYF
TRBJ1-5 TRBV29-1 . TRBD1 TGCAGCGTAAGACAGGGGAATCAGCCCCAGCATTTT CSVRQGNQPQHF
TRBJ1-5 TRBV6-5 . . TGTGCCAGCAGTTACCGGGAAAGAGGGCAGCCCCAGCATTTT CASSYRERGQPQHF
TRBJ2-6 TRBV10-3 few . TGTGCCATCAGTGAGTCGCGGGACTCTGGCGCGTTTGGGGCCAACGTCCTGACTTTC CAISESRDSGAFGANVLTF
TRBJ1-2 TRBV12-3/TRBV12-4 . . TGTGCCAGCAGTTTTGAGGGCTATGGCTACACCTTC CASSFEGYGYTF
TRBJ2-7 TRBV7-3 . . TGTGCCAGCAGCTTAATTTCCGGACAATCCCTCTCCTTC CASSLISGQSLSF
TRBJ1-3 TRBV30 . . TGTGCCTGGGCTATAGCAGGGGTCCGAAACACCATATATTTT CAWAIAGVRNTIYF
TRBJ2-1 TRBV7-3 . . TGTGCCAGCAGCTCCTTCCGGGGGAGCTCCTACAATGAGCAGTTCTTC CASSSFRGSSYNEQFF
TRBJ2-5 TRBV6-5 . TRBD2 TGTGCCAGCAGTTACACGGCTAGCGGGACCCAAGAGACCCAGTACTTC CASSYTASGTQETQYF
TRBJ1-1 TRBV21-1 . . TGTGCCAGCACGGACAGGGGGCCGACCACTGAAGCTTTCTTT CASTDRGPTTEAFF
TRBJ1-4 TRBV18 . . TGTGCCAGCTCACCAGGGTCGGGGGATGAAAAACTGTTTTTT CASSPGSGDEKLFF
TRBJ1-3 TRBV2 . . TGTGCCAGCGTTAAGGAGAGCTCTGGAAACACCATATATTTT CASVKESSGNTIYF
TRBJ2-3 TRBV28 . TRBD2 TGTGCCAGCACACAGGCTTGGCTAGCGGGGGGGTCCACAGATACGCAGTATTTT CASTQAWLAGGSTDTQYF